These 25 T cell receptor beta chains originate from one sample sequenced in a study of CD8 T cells in ankylosing spondylitis. TCRdb used MiXCR to reprocess the 5' RACE reads, holding one entry per CDR3 protein. Found here are around 300,000 distinct CDR3 sequences, approximately 14% of them singletons; the top ten hold roughly 1.1%. The sequencing input was blood, either unsorted or a sorted T cell fraction (not recorded which). These receptor sequences come from a male donor with ankylosing spondylitis or in good health (not recorded which).

This clonotype has more than one count but fewer than ten. The gene calls are TRBV18 and TRBJ1-4, with D perhaps TRBD1 (5 bases). The CDR3 spans 17 residues. The germline CDR1 and CDR2 sequences are KGHSH and LQKENI. Trimming stripped 2 bases from V and 3 bases from J, with 16 bases between. In nucleotides, the CDR3 is TGTGCCAGCTCACCATCCCGGGACTTTACGTCTAATGAAAAACTGTTTTTT. The encoded protein is CASSPSRDFTSNEKLFF.

This clonotype turned up a few times. V is TRBV12-3 or TRBV12-4 and J is TRBJ2-1; D may be TRBD1 or TRBD2 (7 bases each). This CDR3 spans 16 amino acids. Trimming took off 5 bases at V and 7 bases at J, with 21 bases between the two ends. CDR3 region: CASSTQGGAGGNEQFF. CDR3 coding DNA: TGTGCCAGCAGTACCCAGGGGGGGGCAGGGGGGAATGAGCAGTTCTTC.

This chain joins TRBV20-1 and TRBJ2-2; 8 bases are shared with TRBD1. The CDR3 totals 17 residues. The germline V gene encodes CDR1 DFQATT and CDR2 SNEGSKA (reference sequence). V lost 3 bases to trimming and J lost 0 bases; unmatched junction nucleotides: 9. CDR3 sequence reads: CSASGTGPFANTGELFF. The CDR3 region has the DNA TGCAGTGCTAGTGGGACAGGCCCCTTCGCGAACACCGGGGAGCTGTTTTTT.

This chain connects TRBV5-1 to TRBJ1-2; no clear D gene. Trimming removed 5 bases from V and 2 bases from J, with 10 bases in between. The CDR3 length is 13 residues. Germline CDR1 and CDR2: SGHRS and YFSETQ. The CDR3 loop reads CASSREMNYGYTF. The CDR3 DNA reads TGCGCCAGCAGTAGGGAGATGAACTATGGCTACACCTTC. Drawing the rest from reference TRBV5-1 and TRBJ1-2, the complete variable domain is KAGVTQTPRYLIKTRGQQVTLSCSPISGHRSVSWYQQTPGQGLQFLFEYFSETQRNKGNFPGRFSGRQFSNSRSEMNVSTLELGDSALYLCASSREMNYGYTFGSGTRLTVV.

This clonotype has a handful of counts. This rearrangement joins TRBV7-9 to TRBJ1-1, with 7 bases lining up with TRBD1. Per the germline V gene, CDR1 is SEHNR and CDR2 is FQNEAQ (reference sequence). The CDR3 loop spans 15 amino acids. The ends lost 6 bases at V and 2 bases at J; junction bases unmatched: 9. The CDR3 protein is CASSFWGQSNTEAFF. The CDR3, as DNA: TGTGCCAGCAGTTTTTGGGGACAGTCAAACACTGAAGCTTTCTTT.

This clonotype was picked up a small number of times. V and J are TRBV28 and TRBJ2-3, with D maybe TRBD2 (6 bases). CDR1 is MDHEN, CDR2 SYDVKM, per germline. The V gene lost 5 bases and the J gene lost 2 bases, with 14 bases spanning the gap. The CDR3 contains 15 residues. CDR3 in amino acids: CASSPLWGLTDTQYF. The CDR3 DNA follows: TGTGCCAGCAGTCCCTTGTGGGGACTCACAGATACGCAGTATTTT.

This clonotype was seen a handful of times. This chain links TRBV4-1 with TRBJ2-5; D perhaps matches TRBD2 (5 bases). CDR3 size: 16 residues. Germline CDR1 is MGHRA and CDR2 is YSYEKL. The ends were cut back, 5 bases at V and 5 bases at J, with 21 bases in the middle. As DNA, the CDR3 is TGCGCCAGCAGCTCCCGGGTAGCGCCTGTCGGGGAGACCCAGTACTTC. Translation gives CASSSRVAPVGETQYF.

This clonotype has just a few counts. V is TRBV10-2 and J is TRBJ1-1; D remains unclear. The CDR3 contains 12 residues. The germline V gene encodes CDR1 WSHSY and CDR2 SAAADI. Between the trimmed V and J ends, which lost 3 bases and 2 bases, there was a span of 4 bases. The CDR3 spells CASSDINTEAFF. Written as DNA, the CDR3 is TGCGCCAGCAGTGATATCAACACTGAAGCTTTCTTT.

The table lists this clonotype with a few counts. The V call is TRBV5-1, the J call TRBJ2-5; possibly TRBD2 for D (6 bases). From germline, CDR1 is SGHRS and CDR2 YFSETQ. Trimming took off 9 bases at V and 0 bases at J, with 18 bases between the two ends. This CDR3 is 15 amino acids long. As DNA, the CDR3 is TGCGCCACCTCCCCAGCGGGTTCGTACCAAGAGACCCAGTACTTC. Amino acids: CATSPAGSYQETQYF.

The V and J genes are TRBV6-1 and TRBJ2-2; D gene unclear. Germline assignment: CDR1 MNHNS and CDR2 SASEGT. The CDR3 extends over 16 amino acids. The germline V and J ends were trimmed by 7 bases and 0 bases, with 15 bases remaining between them. The CDR3 nucleotides are TGTGCCAGCACTCCCAAGGGCACCTCGAACACCGGGGAGCTGTTTTTT. This gives the protein CASTPKGTSNTGELFF.

The chain combines TRBV6-2 or TRBV6-3 with TRBJ2-3, with 9 bases fitting TRBD1. Germline V gives CDR1 MNHEY, CDR2 SVGEGT. The ends lost 5 bases at V and 1 base at J; junction bases unmatched: 10. This CDR3 contains 17 residues. The CDR3 reads CASSLMRTGARTDTQYF. The CDR3 DNA reads TGTGCCAGCAGTCTAATGAGGACAGGGGCTCGCACAGATACGCAGTATTTT.

This clonotype was detected a few times. The V call is TRBV19, the J call TRBJ2-7; maybe TRBD1 (6 bases). The germline V gene encodes CDR1 LNHDA and CDR2 SQIVND (reference sequence). The CDR3 sequence is 14 residues long. The V and J ends lost 7 bases and 0 bases respectively, with 13 bases between them. The CDR3 sequence is CASTTTGSSYEQYF. CDR3 DNA: TGTGCCAGTACCACGACAGGTAGCTCCTACGAGCAGTACTTC.

This clonotype was recorded many times. This chain uses TRBV10-3 with TRBJ1-1; the D is unclear. Trimming left V 2 bases short and J 4 bases short, with 2 bases between. This CDR3 contains 11 residues. From germline, CDR1 is ENHRY and CDR2 SYGVKD. The CDR3 protein is CAISESTEAFF. The CDR3 bases are TGTGCCATCAGTGAGAGCACTGAAGCTTTCTTT.

The chain recombines TRBV27 with TRBJ2-3; 8 positions match TRBD1. With 5 bases clipped from V and 2 bases from J, the junction kept 9 bases outside the gene matches. CDR1 is MNHEY and CDR2 is SMNVEV in the germline V gene (reference sequence). This CDR3 has 16 amino acids. CDR3 sequence: CASSRGTGDFTDTQYF. The CDR3 nucleotides are TGTGCCAGCAGTCGGGGGACAGGCGATTTCACAGATACGCAGTATTTT.

V gene TRBV29-1 combines with J gene TRBJ2-1; D call uncertain. V was clipped by 4 bases and J by 4 bases, with 8 bases between them. Germline V lookup: CDR1 SQVTM, CDR2 ANQGSEA. This CDR3 spans 12 amino acids. In nucleotides, the CDR3 is TGCAGCGTTGTAGTCCTGTACAATGAGCAGTTCTTC. It translates to CSVVVLYNEQFF.

V is TRBV5-6 and J is TRBJ1-4, with D uncertain. This CDR3 region has 16 residues. Germline loops: CDR1 SGHDT, CDR2 YYEEEE. Trimming removed 2 bases from V and 3 bases from J, with 14 bases in between. The CDR3 coding sequence is TGTGCCAGCAGCTTCGATCGCCGCGCTCCTAATGAAAAACTGTTTTTT. Residues: CASSFDRRAPNEKLFF.

The chain is built from TRBV7-9 and TRBJ2-2; D unclear. This CDR3 is 16 amino acids long. The V end was cut by 5 bases, the J end by 7 bases, with 20 bases between. Germline CDR1 is SEHNR and CDR2 is FQNEAQ (reference sequence). The CDR3 coding sequence is TGTGCCAGCAGCAAACCGCCAGGAAAGGTAGTCGGGGAGCTGTTTTTT. Encoded protein: CASSKPPGKVVGELFF.

The sample holds a few counts of this clonotype. The chain is built from TRBV6-1 and TRBJ2-5; no clear D gene. Per the germline V gene, CDR1 is MNHNS and CDR2 is SASEGT. The CDR3 is 12 amino acids. V lost 0 bases and J 5 bases, leaving 4 bases between the germline ends. The CDR3 reads CASSEAGETQYF. The CDR3 bases are TGTGCCAGCAGTGAAGCGGGGGAGACCCAGTACTTC.

This clonotype showed up just a few times. The CDR3 loop is CASRPPGDRGGRTF. As DNA, the CDR3 is TGTGCCAGCAGGCCGCCGGGGGACAGGGGGGGCCGGACCTTC. The V and J genes are TRBV6-1 and TRBJ1-2; TRBD1 agrees at 11 bases. The CDR3 runs to 14 residues. CDR1 and CDR2 (germline): MNHNS, SASEGT. V lost 6 bases to trimming and J lost 14 bases; unmatched junction nucleotides: 14.

This clonotype was counted many times. The chain combines TRBV12-3 or TRBV12-4 with TRBJ1-6; D not resolved. V lost 3 bases and J lost 6, with 3 bases in between. This CDR3 spans 12 amino acids. CDR3 in DNA: TGTGCCAGCAGTTTCACTAATTCACCCCTCCACTTT. It yields the protein CASSFTNSPLHF.

The rearrangement links TRBV7-9 to TRBJ2-5; D may be TRBD1 or TRBD2 (5 bases each). CDR3 length: 16 residues. CDR1 is SEHNR and CDR2 is FQNEAQ in the germline V gene (reference sequence). Trimming stripped 2 bases from V and 10 bases from J, with 23 bases between. The CDR3 loop reads CASSLHRDAGRRSQYF. The DNA for the CDR3 is TGTGCCAGCAGCTTACACCGGGACGCTGGGCGAAGGAGCCAGTACTTC.

The J gene is TRBJ2-2, the V gene TRBV5-1, with 9 bases fitting TRBD2. The CDR3 is 14 residues long. J lost 6 bases, V lost 2 bases, and 2 bases had no gene match. Germline values: CDR1 SGHRS, CDR2 YFSETQ. CDR3 amino acids: CASSFPSGAGELFF. CDR3 sequence (DNA): TGCGCCAGCAGCTTCCCTAGCGGGGCCGGGGAGCTGTTTTTT. Supplemented by reference TRBV5-1 and TRBJ2-2, the full variable domain reads KAGVTQTPRYLIKTRGQQVTLSCSPISGHRSVSWYQQTPGQGLQFLFEYFSETQRNKGNFPGRFSGRQFSNSRSEMNVSTLELGDSALYLCASSFPSGAGELFFGEGSRLTVL.

The J gene is TRBJ2-1, the V gene TRBV29-1, with 12 bases aligning to TRBD1. J was trimmed by 2 bases and V by 1 base; bases with no gene match: 6. This CDR3 has 17 amino acids. The germline gives CDR1 SQVTM, CDR2 ANQGSEA. DNA of the CDR3: TGCAGCGTTGAAGGGGACAGGGGGCACAGGGCCTACAATGAGCAGTTCTTC. Protein sequence: CSVEGDRGHRAYNEQFF.

The chain combines TRBV4-2 with TRBJ1-5, with D possibly matching TRBD1 (6 bases). The CDR3 runs 15 residues. Trimming stripped 5 bases from V and 3 bases from J, with 14 bases between. Germline loops: CDR1 LGHNA, CDR2 YNFKEQ. The CDR3 DNA reads as TGTGCCAGCAGCGAAGGACAGCGTAACAATCAGCCCCAGCATTTT. Translating it yields CASSEGQRNNQPQHF.

The rearrangement links TRBV5-6 to TRBJ2-1; 12 nucleotides agree with TRBD2. The trim removed 4 bases at V and 5 bases at J, leaving 4 bases unmatched. Germline V gene sequence: CDR1 SGHDT, CDR2 YYEEEE. The CDR3 contains 15 residues. The CDR3 sequence is CASSLAGGSHNEQFF. The CDR3 DNA follows: TGTGCCAGCAGCCTAGCGGGAGGGTCCCACAATGAGCAGTTCTTC.